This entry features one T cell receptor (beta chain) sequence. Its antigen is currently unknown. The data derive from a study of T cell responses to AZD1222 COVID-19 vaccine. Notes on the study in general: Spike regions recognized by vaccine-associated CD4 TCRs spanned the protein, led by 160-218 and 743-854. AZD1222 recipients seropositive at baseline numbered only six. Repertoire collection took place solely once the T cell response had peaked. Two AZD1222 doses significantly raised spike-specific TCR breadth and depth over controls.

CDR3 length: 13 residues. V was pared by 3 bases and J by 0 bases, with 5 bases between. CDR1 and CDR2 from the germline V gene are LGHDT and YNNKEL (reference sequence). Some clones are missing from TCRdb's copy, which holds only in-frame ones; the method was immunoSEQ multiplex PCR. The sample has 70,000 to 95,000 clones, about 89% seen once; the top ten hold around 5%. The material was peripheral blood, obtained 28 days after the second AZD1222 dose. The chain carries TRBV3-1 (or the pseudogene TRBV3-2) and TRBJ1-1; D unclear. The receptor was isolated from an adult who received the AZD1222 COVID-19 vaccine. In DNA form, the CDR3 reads TGTGCCAGCAGCCAGGGTTTGAACACTGAAGCTTTCTTT. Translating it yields CASSQGLNTEAFF.